What follows are 13 T cell receptor beta chains derived from one specimen sequenced in a study of T cell repertoires in cytomegalovirus infection. The antigens these receptors bind are not known. One entry per CDR3 protein results from TCRdb running MiXCR on the reads. The sample lists some 500,000 distinct CDR3 sequences, about 33% seen once, with under 20% in the top ten. Sequencing was performed on cultured PBMCs, taken from culture after CMV antigen stimulation. These receptors came from a human donor in good health (CMV status not recorded). Some clones in this sample may be carry-over from other donors' samples.

This clonotype has just a few counts. The gene calls are TRBV5-1 and TRBJ2-1; 9 bases fit TRBD1. J was trimmed by 3 bases and V by 4 bases; bases with no gene match: 8. The CDR3 spans 16 residues. The germline CDR1 and CDR2 sequences are SGHRS and YFSETQ. In nucleotides, the CDR3 is TGCGCCAGCAGCCAGAGACTGGGACAGGGCTACAATGAGCAGTTCTTC. This codes for CASSQRLGQGYNEQFF.

V gene TRBV12-3 or TRBV12-4 combines with J gene TRBJ1-2, with D perhaps matching TRBD1 (5 bases). The length of the CDR3 is 13 residues. Trimming removed 3 bases at V and 8 bases at J, with 13 bases between. CDR3 region: CASSFLGDGGYTF. Here the CDR3 DNA reads TGTGCCAGCAGTTTTTTGGGGGATGGCGGCTACACCTTC.

V gene TRBV7-4 combines with J gene TRBJ2-7, with D uncertain. Between the trimmed V and J ends, which lost 4 bases and 0 bases, there was a span of 10 bases. CDR1 SGHVT and CDR2 SQSDAQ come from the germline V gene. The length of the CDR3 is 14 residues. The CDR3 DNA reads as TGTGCCAGCAGCTCCAAAAGTAACTCCTACGAGCAGTACTTC. Its protein product is CASSSKSNSYEQYF. Together with reference TRBV7-4 and TRBJ2-7, the CDR3 gives the full variable domain: GAGVSQSPRYKVAKRGRDVALRCDSISGHVTLYWYRQTLGQGSEVLTYSQSDAQRDKSGRPSGRFSAERPERSVSTLKIQRTEQGDSAVYLCASSSKSNSYEQYFGPGTRLTVT.

The chain recombines TRBV28 with TRBJ1-2, with 8 bases lining up with TRBD1. This CDR3 contains 14 residues. Germline CDR1 and CDR2: MDHEN and SYDVKM. V lost 5 bases to trimming and J lost 4 bases; unmatched junction nucleotides: 6. The CDR3 sequence: CASSHTDRVYGYTF. CDR3 sequence (DNA): TGTGCCAGCAGTCACACGGACAGGGTCTATGGCTACACCTTC.

The CDR3 nucleotides read TGTGCCAGCAGACGGACGGGGGGCATGGCTGGAAACACCATATATTTT. Its protein product is CASRRTGGMAGNTIYF. The chain joins TRBV28 to TRBJ1-3, with D perhaps matching TRBD1 (6 bases). Germline CDR1 is MDHEN and CDR2 is SYDVKM. There are 16 residues in the CDR3. Trimming shortened V by 6 bases and J by 2 bases, and 17 bases separated the two germline ends.

This chain uses TRBV6-2 or TRBV6-3 with TRBJ2-5; perhaps TRBD2 as D (6 bases). Deletions cut 4 bases from V and 6 bases from J, with 24 bases between. CDR1 MNHEY and CDR2 SVGEGT come from the germline V gene. This CDR3 has 17 amino acids. Here the CDR3 DNA reads TGTGCCAGCAGTTCCGCAAATCGAGGGCCGGGGGAAAAGACCCAGTACTTC. As protein: CASSSANRGPGEKTQYF.

The chain employs TRBV29-1 and TRBJ2-7; TRBD1 matches at 9 bases. The CDR3 is 15 residues long. Losses at the gene ends were 1 base for V and 4 bases for J; bases not matched to a gene: 8. Germline V gene lookup returns CDR1 SQVTM and CDR2 ANQGSEA. As DNA, the CDR3 is TGCAGCGTTGAAGTCTTGGGGGGACAGGGATACGAGCAGTACGTC. Amino acids: CSVEVLGGQGYEQYV.

The rearrangement uses TRBV24-1 and TRBJ2-2; D unclear. The CDR3 is made up of 20 amino acids. The V gene's germline CDR1 is KGHDR and CDR2 SFDVKD. Trimming took 1 base from V and 5 from J, leaving 25 bases between them. The CDR3 region is CATSDLYREQLEFGTGELFF. In nucleotides, the CDR3 is TGTGCCACCAGTGATTTATATCGCGAACAGCTTGAATTTGGGACCGGGGAGCTGTTTTTT.

This clonotype was recorded once. A much larger clone is a single base away; this may be a read error. The rearrangement uses TRBV5-4 and TRBJ2-1; 8 nucleotides match TRBD2. Losses at the gene ends were 0 bases for V and 2 bases for J; bases not matched to a gene: 1. Germline CDR1 and CDR2: SGHNT and YYREEE (reference sequence). This CDR3 comprises 15 residues. CDR3 DNA: TGTGCCAGCAGCTTGGAAGCGGGGGCCTACAATGAGCAGTTCTTC. Translation gives CASSLEAGAYNEQFF.

The V call is TRBV7-2, the J call TRBJ2-3, with 7 bases lining up with TRBD2. V lost 4 bases, J lost 0 bases, and 4 bases stayed unmatched. The CDR3 contains 15 residues. Germline CDR1 SGHTA, CDR2 FQGNSA. Written as DNA, the CDR3 is TGTGCCAGCAGCTATGGACTAGGGAGCACAGATACGCAGTATTTT. Protein product: CASSYGLGSTDTQYF.

This clonotype was detected a few times. V is TRBV7-6 and J is TRBJ2-7, with D perhaps TRBD1 or TRBD2 (6 bases each). Germline V gene sequence: CDR1 SGHVS, CDR2 FNYEAQ. The CDR3 is made up of 17 amino acids. Trimming shortened V by 5 bases and J by 4 bases, and 24 bases separated the two germline ends. CDR3 protein: CASSPPPGGAGVYEQYV. CDR3 sequence (DNA): TGTGCCAGCAGCCCTCCCCCCGGGGGCGCTGGGGTTTACGAGCAGTACGTC.

This clonotype was seen a handful of times. This chain connects TRBV10-3 to TRBJ2-5; D uncertain. V was cut by 6 bases and J by 0 bases, with 8 bases left in between. The CDR3 extends over 13 amino acids. Germline loops: CDR1 ENHRY, CDR2 SYGVKD. The CDR3 DNA follows: TGTGCCATCAGGGCGTTAAACCAAGAGACCCAGTACTTC. Amino acids: CAIRALNQETQYF.

The chain carries TRBV4-1 and TRBJ2-5; TRBD1 aligns across 7 bases. This CDR3 spans 15 amino acids. Germline loops: CDR1 MGHRA, CDR2 YSYEKL. V gave up 5 bases and J gave up 1 base; unmatched junction bases: 7. For the CDR3, the DNA is TGCGCCAGCAGCTATCAAGACAGGGTCCAAGAGACCCAGTACTTC. This gives the protein CASSYQDRVQETQYF.